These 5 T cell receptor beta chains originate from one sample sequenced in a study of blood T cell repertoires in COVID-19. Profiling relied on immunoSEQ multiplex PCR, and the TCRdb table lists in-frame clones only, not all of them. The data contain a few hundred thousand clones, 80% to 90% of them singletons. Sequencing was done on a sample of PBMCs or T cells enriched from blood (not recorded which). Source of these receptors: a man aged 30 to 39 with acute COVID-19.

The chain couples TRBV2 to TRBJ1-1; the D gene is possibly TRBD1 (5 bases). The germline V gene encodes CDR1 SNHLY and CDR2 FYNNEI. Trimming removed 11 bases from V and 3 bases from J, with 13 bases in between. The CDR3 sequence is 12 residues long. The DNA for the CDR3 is TGTGCCGGACTTCGGGGGGACACTGAAGCTTTCTTT. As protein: CAGLRGDTEAFF. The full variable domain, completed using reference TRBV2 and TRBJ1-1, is EPEVTQTPSHQVTQMGQEVILRCVPISNHLYFYWYRQILGQKVEFLVSFYNNEISEKSEIFDDQFSVERPDGSNFTLKIRSTKLEDSAMYFCAGLRGDTEAFFGQGTRLTVV.

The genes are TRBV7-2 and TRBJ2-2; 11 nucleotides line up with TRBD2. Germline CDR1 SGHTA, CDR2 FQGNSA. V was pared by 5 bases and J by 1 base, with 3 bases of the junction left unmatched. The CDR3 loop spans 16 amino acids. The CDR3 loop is CASSRTSGLNTGELFF. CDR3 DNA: TGTGCCAGCAGCCGGACTAGCGGGTTGAACACCGGGGAGCTGTTTTTT.

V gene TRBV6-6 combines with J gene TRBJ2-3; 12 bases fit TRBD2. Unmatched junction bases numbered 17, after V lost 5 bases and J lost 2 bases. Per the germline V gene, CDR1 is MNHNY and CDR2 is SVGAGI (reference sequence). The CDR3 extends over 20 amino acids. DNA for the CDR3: TGTGCCAGCAGTCACGATAGCCCCAAAACTAGCGGGGGGTACACAGATACGCAGTATTTT. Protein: CASSHDSPKTSGGYTDTQYF.

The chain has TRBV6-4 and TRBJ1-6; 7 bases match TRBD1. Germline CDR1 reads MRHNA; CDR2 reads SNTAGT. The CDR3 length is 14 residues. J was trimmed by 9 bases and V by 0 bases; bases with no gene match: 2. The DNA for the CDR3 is TGTGCCAGCAGTGACTCAAACAGGGGTTCACCCCTCCACTTT. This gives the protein CASSDSNRGSPLHF.

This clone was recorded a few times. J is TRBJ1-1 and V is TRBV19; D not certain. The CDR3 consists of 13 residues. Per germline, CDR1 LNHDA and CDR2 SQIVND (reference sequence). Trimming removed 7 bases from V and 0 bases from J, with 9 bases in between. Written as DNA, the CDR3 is TGTGCCAGTAAAGACGGGTTGAACACTGAAGCTTTCTTT. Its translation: CASKDGLNTEAFF.